This T cell receptor (beta chain) was observed in a study of neoadjuvant anti-PD-1 for oral cavity cancer. This clone was detected a few times. Trimming cost V 8 bases and J 7 bases, with 15 bases left between them. Germline values: CDR1 MNHEY, CDR2 SVGAGI. The CDR3 contains 13 residues. Method: immunoSEQ multiplex PCR; TCRdb's copy keeps in-frame clones and lacks some. The sample carries about 15,000 clones, about 36% recorded once. Documented time point: after neoadjuvant nivolumab, at surgical resection. The TCR sequence derives from a person aged 40 to 85 with oral cavity squamous cell carcinoma. The V and J genes are TRBV6-5 and TRBJ1-5; TRBD1 is a possible D gene (6 bases). The sample in question was tumor tissue, obtained after nivolumab (anti-PD-1) treatment. The CDR3 DNA sequence: TGTGCCAGCGCAGGGGAAGGGTACCAGCCCCAGCATTTT. It codes for CASAGEGYQPQHF.